This T cell receptor beta chain originates from a study of T cell repertoires in aging, cancer and after chemotherapy. For the study at large: Over several months to years, re-sampled healthy donor repertoires clearly shared clones.

A remark on this clonotype: No antigen is known for it.

Rearranged V-D-J TRB sequences were amplified with a mixed TRB-A/B primer pool. Using its own MiXCR run on the multiplex PCR reads, TCRdb lists one record per CDR3 protein. The sample shows 6,000 or so distinct CDR3 sequences, around a quarter of them seen only once. The study, taken as a whole, reports: Median generation probability rose over the chemotherapy interval in each cancer cohort, suggesting rebound thymic output. In healthy donors, age-related TCR diversity loss mainly reflected lost richness.

TCR beta rearrangements were amplified from peripheral blood genomic DNA. Trimming removed 1 base at V and 4 bases at J, with 7 bases between. The length of the CDR3 is 12 residues. Looked up from germline, CDR1 is DFQATT and CDR2 is SNEGSKA (reference sequence). Input material: blood. V gene TRBV20-1 combines with J gene TRBJ1-2, with D unresolved. This TCR was recovered from a human donor in good health. CDR3 residues: CSARVDGYGYTF. The CDR3 nucleotides read TGCAGTGCTAGAGTGGATGGCTATGGCTACACCTTC.